This TCR beta chain is from a study of T cell changes during pregnancy in multiple sclerosis. Assay: immunoSEQ multiplex PCR; the TCRdb copy retains only in-frame clones and omits some. The sample lists 55,000 to 85,000 clones; around 92% were seen once. Per germline, CDR1 SGHRS and CDR2 YFSETQ. Trimming left V 2 bases short and J 0 bases short, with 14 bases between. The CDR3 extends over 16 amino acids. This chain uses TRBV5-1 with TRBJ2-5; D may be TRBD1 (6 bases). Here the sequenced sample was peripheral blood, taken after pregnancy. The clonotype originates from a female donor with multiple sclerosis, enrolled in a pregnancy study. The CDR3 reads CASSLSGQTYQETQYF. The CDR3 region has the DNA TGCGCCAGCAGCTTAAGTGGACAGACGTACCAAGAGACCCAGTACTTC.